This T cell receptor (beta chain) came from a study of T cell responses to AZD1222 COVID-19 vaccine. Sequenced by immunoSEQ multiplex PCR; TCRdb stores in-frame clones only, minus some. The sample comprises 90,000 to 120,000 clones, about 82% of which are singletons, and approximately 3% rests with the top ten. This CDR3 has 15 residues. The V gene's germline CDR1 is SGHNT and CDR2 YYREEE (reference sequence). V was cut by 0 bases and J by 1 base, with 10 bases left in between. This clone came up a few times. Here the sequenced sample was peripheral blood, taken on day 0 of AZD1222 vaccination. The V gene is TRBV5-4, the J gene TRBJ1-1; D may be TRBD1 (6 bases). The TCR comes from an adult in good health. Here the CDR3 DNA reads TGTGCCAGCAGCTTGGGGGGGGCCCAGAACACTGAAGCTTTCTTT. Its translation: CASSLGGAQNTEAFF.